One TCR beta chain is described in this entry. Original analysis: Estimates of nucleated cell counts were drawn from the amplification of reference gene primers. The data were produced by immunoSEQ multiplex PCR, yet TCRdb's version contains in-frame clones alone and is incomplete. D and trimming come from the DNA, and the V and J calls and clone size come from that table. The top ten clones hold about 29% of a sample with about 40,000 clones, 81% of them seen once. The sample originates from a study of blood T cell repertoires in COVID-19. Study-level background: Donors in the United States, Italy and Spain gave samples during acute or convalescent COVID-19. T cells, B-cell-depleted T cells, or PBMCs provided the cDNA or gDNA that served as material.

Germline V gene data show CDR1 as SGHDN and CDR2 as FVKESK. The CDR3 has 16 amino acids. V lost 4 bases, J lost 2 bases, and 16 bases lay in between. The sequenced sample consisted of peripheral blood. The rearrangement joins TRBV14 to TRBJ2-3; a possible D gene is TRBD1 (5 bases). This TCR derives from a man older than 75 with active or convalescent COVID-19. The CDR3 DNA is TGTGCCAGCAGCCTTGGGAACAGGCTACACACAGATACGCAGTATTTT. Residues: CASSLGNRLHTDTQYF.